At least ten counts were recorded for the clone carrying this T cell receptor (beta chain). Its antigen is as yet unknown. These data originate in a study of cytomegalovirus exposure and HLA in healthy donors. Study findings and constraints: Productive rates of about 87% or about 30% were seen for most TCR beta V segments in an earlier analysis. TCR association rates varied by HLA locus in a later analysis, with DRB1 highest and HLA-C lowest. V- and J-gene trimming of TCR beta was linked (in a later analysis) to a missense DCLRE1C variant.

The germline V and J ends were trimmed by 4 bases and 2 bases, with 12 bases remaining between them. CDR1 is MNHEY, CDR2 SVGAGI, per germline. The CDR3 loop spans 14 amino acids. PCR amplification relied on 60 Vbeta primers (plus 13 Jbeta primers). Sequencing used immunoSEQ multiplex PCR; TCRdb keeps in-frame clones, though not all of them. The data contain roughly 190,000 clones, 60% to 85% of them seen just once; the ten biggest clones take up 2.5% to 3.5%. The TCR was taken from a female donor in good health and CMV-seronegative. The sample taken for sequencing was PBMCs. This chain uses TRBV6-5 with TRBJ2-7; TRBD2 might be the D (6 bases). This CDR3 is CASSSFREAYEQYF. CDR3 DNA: TGTGCCAGCAGTTCTTTCAGGGAGGCCTACGAGCAGTACTTC.